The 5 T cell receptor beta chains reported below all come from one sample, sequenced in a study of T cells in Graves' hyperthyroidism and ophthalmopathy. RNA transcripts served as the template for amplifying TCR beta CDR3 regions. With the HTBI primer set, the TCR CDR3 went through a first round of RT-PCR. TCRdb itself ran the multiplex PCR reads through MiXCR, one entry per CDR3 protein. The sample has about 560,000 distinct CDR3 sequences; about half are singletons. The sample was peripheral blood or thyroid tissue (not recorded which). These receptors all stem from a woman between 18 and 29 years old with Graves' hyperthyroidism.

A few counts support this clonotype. The CDR3 protein is CSAVRAGASYEQYF. The CDR3 nucleotides read TGCAGTGCTGTCCGGGCGGGAGCCTCCTACGAGCAGTACTTC. This chain joins TRBV20-1 and TRBJ2-7, with 7 positions matching TRBD2. The CDR3 is 14 amino acids. With V trimmed by 5 bases and J by 0 bases, 7 bases remained unmatched. Germline V gene lookup returns CDR1 DFQATT and CDR2 SNEGSKA (reference sequence).

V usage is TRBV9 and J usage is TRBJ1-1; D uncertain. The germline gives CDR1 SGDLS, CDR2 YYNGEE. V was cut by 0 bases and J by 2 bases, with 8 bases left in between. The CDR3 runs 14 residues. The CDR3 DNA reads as TGTGCCAGCAGCGTAGTCAGAGAAAACACTGAAGCTTTCTTT. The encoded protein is CASSVVRENTEAFF.

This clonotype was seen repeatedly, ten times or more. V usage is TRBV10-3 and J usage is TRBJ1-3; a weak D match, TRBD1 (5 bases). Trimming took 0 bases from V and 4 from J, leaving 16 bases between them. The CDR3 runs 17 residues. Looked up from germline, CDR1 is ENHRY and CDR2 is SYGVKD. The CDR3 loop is CAISESGRRTNGNTIYF. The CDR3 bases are TGTGCCATCAGTGAGTCCGGGAGGAGGACAAACGGAAACACCATATATTTT.

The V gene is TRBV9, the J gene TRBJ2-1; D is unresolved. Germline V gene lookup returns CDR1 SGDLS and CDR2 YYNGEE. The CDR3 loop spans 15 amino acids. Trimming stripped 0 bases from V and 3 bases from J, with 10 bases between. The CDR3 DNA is TGTGCCAGCAGCGTAGATCATAACGTCTACAATGAGCAGTTCTTC. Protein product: CASSVDHNVYNEQFF.

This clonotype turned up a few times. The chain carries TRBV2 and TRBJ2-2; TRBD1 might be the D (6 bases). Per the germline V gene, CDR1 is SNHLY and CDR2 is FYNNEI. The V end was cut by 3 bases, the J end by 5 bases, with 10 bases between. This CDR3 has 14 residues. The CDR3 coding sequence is TGTGCCAGCAGTGATACAGGGTGGACCGGGGAGCTGTTTTTT. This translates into CASSDTGWTGELFF.